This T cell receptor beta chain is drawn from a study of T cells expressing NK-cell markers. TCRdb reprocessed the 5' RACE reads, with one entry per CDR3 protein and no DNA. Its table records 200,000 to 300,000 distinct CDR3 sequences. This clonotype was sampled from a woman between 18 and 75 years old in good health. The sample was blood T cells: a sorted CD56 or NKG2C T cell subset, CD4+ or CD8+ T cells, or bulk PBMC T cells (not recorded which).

CDR3 sequence reads: CASRPGTDGYEQYF. The chain joins TRBV7-9 to TRBJ2-7; checking the TCRdb D call of TRBD1 is not possible without DNA. This CDR3 region has 14 residues. CDR1 SEHNR and CDR2 FQNEAQ come from the germline V gene (reference sequence).